Listed below are T cell receptor beta chains from one sample, sequenced in a study of blood T cell repertoires in COVID-19. Some clones are missing from TCRdb's copy, which holds only in-frame ones; the method was immunoSEQ multiplex PCR. The repertoire holds approximately 250,000 clones, about 83% seen once, with roughly 1.4% in the top ten. The sequenced sample was peripheral blood. These receptors were collected from a woman between 40 and 50 years old who had recovered from COVID-19. Each CDR3 is given with its conserved first and last residue. The D gene is left open where the match is weak. Expanded clones are given a class, and other clones once, few, many or no size at all.

v_call	d_call	j_call	clone_size	cdr3_aa	cdr3_nt
TRBV3-1/TRBV3-2	TRBD2	TRBJ2-2	-	CASSLLDGGGAAATGELFF	TGTGCCAGCAGCCTTTTAGACGGCGGGGGGGCCGCGGCCACCGGGGAGCTGTTTTTT
TRBV30	TRBD1	TRBJ2-7	few	CAWSVQGASYEQYF	TGTGCCTGGAGTGTACAGGGGGCGTCCTACGAGCAGTACTTC
TRBV12-3/TRBV12-4	-	TRBJ2-1	few	CASSLVSNEQFF	TGTGCCAGCAGTTTAGTATCCAATGAGCAGTTCTTC
TRBV3-1/TRBV3-2	-	TRBJ1-4	-	CASSQERGGREYEKLFF	TGTGCCAGCAGCCAAGAAAGAGGCGGCAGAGAATATGAAAAACTGTTTTTT
TRBV5-1	-	TRBJ2-7	once	CASSLEPVSYEQYF	TGCGCCAGCAGCTTGGAACCGGTCTCCTACGAGCAGTACTTC
TRBV6-6	-	TRBJ2-1	-	CASSRYIPGGRTYNEQFF	TGTGCCAGCAGCCGATACATCCCTGGGGGGAGGACGTACAATGAGCAGTTCTTC
TRBV21-1	-	TRBJ1-4	-	CASSKERGSNEKLFF	TGTGCCAGCAGCAAAGAGAGGGGGTCAAATGAAAAACTGTTTTTT
TRBV24-1	-	TRBJ1-5	once	CATGGRFDQPQHF	TGTGCCACCGGAGGGCGCTTTGATCAGCCCCAGCATTTT
TRBV4-2	-	TRBJ2-6	-	CASSRRSGPGANVLTF	TGTGCCAGCAGCCGCCGGTCAGGCCCTGGGGCCAACGTCCTGACTTTC
TRBV15	-	TRBJ2-2	-	CATSRDEGVGGELFF	TGTGCCACCAGCAGAGATGAGGGGGTGGGCGGGGAGCTGTTTTTT
TRBV28	TRBD1	TRBJ1-6	-	CASATGGWDNSPLHF	TGTGCCAGTGCCACAGGGGGTTGGGATAATTCACCCCTCCACTTT
TRBV9	TRBD1	TRBJ2-2	-	CASSERGQGSTGELFF	TGTGCCAGCAGCGAACGGGGACAGGGGTCCACCGGGGAGCTGTTTTTT
TRBV9	-	TRBJ1-1	-	CASSSLGVNTEAFF	TGTGCCAGCAGCTCCCTAGGGGTGAACACTGAAGCTTTCTTT
TRBV20-1	-	TRBJ1-5	few	CSASLGGSNQPQHF	TGCAGTGCTAGTTTAGGCGGTAGCAATCAGCCCCAGCATTTT
TRBV15	-	TRBJ1-4	few	CATSSQRYDEKLFF	TGTGCCACCAGCAGCCAGCGGTATGATGAAAAACTGTTTTTT
TRBV6-1	TRBD1	TRBJ1-2	-	CASSEQGRTPNYGYTF	TGTGCCAGCAGCGAACAGGGGAGAACTCCTAACTATGGCTACACCTTC
TRBV11-2	-	TRBJ1-1	-	CASSLRGIRQRAEAFF	TGTGCCAGCAGCTTACGGGGTATTAGGCAGAGGGCTGAAGCTTTCTTT
TRBV24-1	-	TRBJ2-1	-	CATSDGGRVHEQFF	TGTGCCACCAGTGATGGGGGCAGGGTCCATGAGCAGTTCTTC
TRBV5-1	-	TRBJ1-5	-	CASSLSGGGNQPQHF	TGCGCCAGCAGCTTAAGCGGGGGCGGCAATCAGCCCCAGCATTTT
TRBV3-1/TRBV3-2	-	TRBJ2-5	-	CASSQDWRAGQETQYF	TGTGCCAGCAGCCAAGATTGGAGGGCAGGCCAAGAGACCCAGTACTTC
TRBV27	-	TRBJ2-2	few	CASSSQYSPGELFF	TGTGCCAGCAGTTCCCAGTATTCCCCCGGGGAGCTGTTTTTT
TRBV5-1	TRBD2	TRBJ2-3	-	CASSDGLAARTDTQYF	TGCGCCAGCAGCGACGGACTAGCGGCACGCACAGATACGCAGTATTTT
TRBV7-6	TRBD1	TRBJ2-5	-	CASSQDRGYMRTQYF	TGTGCCAGCAGCCAGGACAGGGGCTATATGCGGACCCAGTACTTC
TRBV7-2	-	TRBJ2-7	once	CASSSRGSYEQYF	TGTGCCAGCAGCTCTAGGGGGTCGTACGAGCAGTACTTC
TRBV18	TRBD2	TRBJ2-1	-	CASSPPTAGGQNEQFF	TGTGCCAGCTCACCACCGACAGCGGGGGGGCAGAATGAGCAGTTCTTC